This note documents a single T cell receptor (beta chain) sequence. Its antigen is still unknown. Produced via immunoSEQ multiplex PCR; TCRdb's table is partial and in-frame only. The sample records about 140,000 clones, about nine tenths being singletons. Germline V gene lookup returns CDR1 SGHRS and CDR2 YFSETQ. The CDR3 has 23 amino acids. Trimming removed 2 bases at V and 5 bases at J, with 41 bases between. This sample is drawn from a study of cytomegalovirus exposure and HLA in healthy donors. The donors were in the roughly 130-subject validation cohort, distinct from the roughly 700-subject first cohort. Findings of the study overall: Subsequent analysis showed first-cohort TCR clusters tending to co-occur in approximately 120 validation repertoires.

The sequence derives from a man between 18 and 29 years old in good health and CMV-seronegative. This chain connects TRBV5-1 to TRBJ2-7; either TRBD1 or TRBD2 may fit D (9 bases each). Specimen: PBMCs. The CDR3 region is CASSLTGTGSKAGGTGVGHEQYF. Here the CDR3 DNA reads TGCGCCAGCAGCTTAACCGGGACAGGGTCAAAAGCGGGAGGAACCGGAGTGGGCCACGAGCAGTACTTC.